The sequence of this T cell receptor beta chain was determined in a study of CD8+ T cells in alopecia areata. Overall study context: It was oral tofacitinib, at 5 to 10 mg twice daily, that treated patients received.

V lost 7 bases and J lost 0, with 10 bases in between. Germline-derived CDR1 and CDR2 are SQVTM and ANQGSEA. This CDR3 has 14 amino acids. TCR sequencing used cDNA made by reverse transcription of extracted RNA. Clones were sequenced by immunoSEQ multiplex PCR, and TCRdb holds only the in-frame ones, with some missing. The sample holds 100,000 to 150,000 clones; roughly two fifths are singletons and the top ten take approximately 2.8%. The sequencing input was CD4+ T cells sorted from blood. The chain couples TRBV29-1 to TRBJ2-6; the D is unclear. The origin of this receptor is a human donor with alopecia areata. The CDR3 sequence: CSAVADSGANVLTF. The CDR3 nucleotides are TGCAGCGCTGTAGCAGACTCTGGGGCCAACGTCCTGACTTTC.